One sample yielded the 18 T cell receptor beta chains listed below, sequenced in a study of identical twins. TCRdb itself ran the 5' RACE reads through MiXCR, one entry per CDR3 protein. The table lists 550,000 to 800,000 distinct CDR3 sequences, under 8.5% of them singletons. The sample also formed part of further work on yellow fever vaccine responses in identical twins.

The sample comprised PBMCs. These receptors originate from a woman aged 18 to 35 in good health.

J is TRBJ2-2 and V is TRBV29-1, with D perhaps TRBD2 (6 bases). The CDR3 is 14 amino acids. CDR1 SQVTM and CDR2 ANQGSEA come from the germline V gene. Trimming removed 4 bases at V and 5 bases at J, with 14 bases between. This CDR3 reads CSVGTSRRTGELFF. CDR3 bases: TGCAGCGTTGGCACTAGCAGGAGGACCGGGGAGCTGTTTTTT.

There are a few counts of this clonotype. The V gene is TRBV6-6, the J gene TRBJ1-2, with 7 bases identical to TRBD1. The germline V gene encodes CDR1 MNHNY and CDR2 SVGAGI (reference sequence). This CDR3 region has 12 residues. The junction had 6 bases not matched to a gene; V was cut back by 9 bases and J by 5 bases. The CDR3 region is CARWAGGYGYTF. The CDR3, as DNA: TGTGCCAGATGGGCAGGGGGATATGGCTACACCTTC.

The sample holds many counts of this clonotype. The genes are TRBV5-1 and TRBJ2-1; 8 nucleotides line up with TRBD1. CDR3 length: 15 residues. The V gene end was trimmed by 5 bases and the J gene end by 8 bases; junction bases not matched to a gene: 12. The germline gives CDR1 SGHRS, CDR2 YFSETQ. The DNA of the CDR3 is TGCGCCAGCAGACCGGGACAGGCCGAAGGATATGAGCAGTTCTTC. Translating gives CASRPGQAEGYEQFF.

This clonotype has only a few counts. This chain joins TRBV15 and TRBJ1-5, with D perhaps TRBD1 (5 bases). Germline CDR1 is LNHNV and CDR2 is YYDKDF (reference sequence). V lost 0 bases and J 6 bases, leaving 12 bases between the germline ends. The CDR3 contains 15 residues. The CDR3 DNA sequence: TGTGCCACCAGCAGAGATAGTCTTGGGGCTCAGCCCCAGCATTTT. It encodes CATSRDSLGAQPQHF.

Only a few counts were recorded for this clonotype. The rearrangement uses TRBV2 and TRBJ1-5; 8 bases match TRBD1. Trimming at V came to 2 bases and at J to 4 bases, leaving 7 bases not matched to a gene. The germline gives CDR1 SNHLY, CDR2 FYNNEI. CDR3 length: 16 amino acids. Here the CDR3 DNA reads TGTGCCAGCAGTGAACTGGGACAGGCAATTAATCAGCCCCAGCATTTT. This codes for CASSELGQAINQPQHF.

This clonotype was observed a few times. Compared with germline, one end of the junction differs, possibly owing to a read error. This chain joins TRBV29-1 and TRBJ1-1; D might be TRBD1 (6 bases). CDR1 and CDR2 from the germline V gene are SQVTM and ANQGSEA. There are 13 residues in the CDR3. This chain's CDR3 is CSAEGTFYTEAFF. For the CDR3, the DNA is TGCAGCGCTGAAGGGACATTTTACACTGAAGCTTTCTTT.

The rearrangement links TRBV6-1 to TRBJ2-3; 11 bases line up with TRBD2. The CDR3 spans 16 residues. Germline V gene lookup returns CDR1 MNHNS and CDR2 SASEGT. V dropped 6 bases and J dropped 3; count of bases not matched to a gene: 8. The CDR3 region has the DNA TGTGCCAGCAGCCCCACGGGGACTAGCGGAACAGATACGCAGTATTTT. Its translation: CASSPTGTSGTDTQYF.

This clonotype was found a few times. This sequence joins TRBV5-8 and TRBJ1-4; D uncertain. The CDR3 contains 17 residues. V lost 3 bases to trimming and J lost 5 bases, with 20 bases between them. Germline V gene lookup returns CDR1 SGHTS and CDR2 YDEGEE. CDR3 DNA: TGTGCCAGCAGCTCGCGGGTGAAGATAGGGCCAAATGAAAAACTGTTTTTT. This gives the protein CASSSRVKIGPNEKLFF.

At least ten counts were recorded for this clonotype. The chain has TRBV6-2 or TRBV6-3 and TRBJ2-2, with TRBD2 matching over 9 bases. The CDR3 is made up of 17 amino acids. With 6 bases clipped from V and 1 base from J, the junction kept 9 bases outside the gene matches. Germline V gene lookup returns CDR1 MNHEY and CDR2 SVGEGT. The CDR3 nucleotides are TGTGCCAGCAGGGGATCTAGCGGGGCACTGAACACCGGGGAGCTGTTTTTT. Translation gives CASRGSSGALNTGELFF.

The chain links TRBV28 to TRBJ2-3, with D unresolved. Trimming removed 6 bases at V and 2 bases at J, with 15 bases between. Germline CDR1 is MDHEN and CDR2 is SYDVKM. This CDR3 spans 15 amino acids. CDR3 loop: CASRGGRRFTDTQYF. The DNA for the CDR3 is TGTGCCAGCAGAGGCGGCAGGAGATTCACAGATACGCAGTATTTT.

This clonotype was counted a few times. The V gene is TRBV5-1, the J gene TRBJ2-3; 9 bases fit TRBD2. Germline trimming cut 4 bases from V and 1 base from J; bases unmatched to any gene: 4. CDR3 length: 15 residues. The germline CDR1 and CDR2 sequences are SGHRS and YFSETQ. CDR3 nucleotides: TGCGCCAGCAGCATCGAGCGGGAGGGCACAGATACGCAGTATTTT. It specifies CASSIEREGTDTQYF.

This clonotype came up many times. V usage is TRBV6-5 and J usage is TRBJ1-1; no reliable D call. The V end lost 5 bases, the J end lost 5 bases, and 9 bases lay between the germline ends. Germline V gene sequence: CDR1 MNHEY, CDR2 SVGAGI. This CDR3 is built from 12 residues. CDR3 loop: CASSRHGTEAFF. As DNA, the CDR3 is TGTGCCAGCAGTCGACATGGGACTGAAGCTTTCTTT.

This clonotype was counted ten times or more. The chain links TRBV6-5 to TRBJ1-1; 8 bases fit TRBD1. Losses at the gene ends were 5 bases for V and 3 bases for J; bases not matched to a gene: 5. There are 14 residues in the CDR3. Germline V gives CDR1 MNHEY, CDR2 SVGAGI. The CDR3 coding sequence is TGTGCCAGCAGTACTGGACAGGGCCACACTGAAGCTTTCTTT. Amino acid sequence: CASSTGQGHTEAFF.

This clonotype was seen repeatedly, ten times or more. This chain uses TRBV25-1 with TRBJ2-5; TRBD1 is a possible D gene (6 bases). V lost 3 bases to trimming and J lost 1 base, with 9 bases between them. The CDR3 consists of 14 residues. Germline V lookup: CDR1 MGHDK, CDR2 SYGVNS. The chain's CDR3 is CASSESGVQETQYF. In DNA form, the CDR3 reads TGTGCCAGCAGTGAGTCAGGGGTCCAAGAGACCCAGTACTTC.

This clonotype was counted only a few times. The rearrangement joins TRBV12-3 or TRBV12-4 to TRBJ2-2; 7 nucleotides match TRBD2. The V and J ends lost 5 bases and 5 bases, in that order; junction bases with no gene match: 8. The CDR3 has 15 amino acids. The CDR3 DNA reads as TGTGCCAGCAGTGCGCGGGGGAGGCGGACCGGGGAGCTGTTTTTT. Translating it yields CASSARGRRTGELFF.

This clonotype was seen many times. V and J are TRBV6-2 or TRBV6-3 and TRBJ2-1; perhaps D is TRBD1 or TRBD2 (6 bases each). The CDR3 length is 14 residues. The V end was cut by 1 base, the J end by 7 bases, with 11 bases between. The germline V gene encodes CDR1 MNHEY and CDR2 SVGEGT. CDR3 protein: CASSYWGARNEQFF. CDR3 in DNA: TGTGCCAGCAGTTACTGGGGGGCACGTAATGAGCAGTTCTTC.

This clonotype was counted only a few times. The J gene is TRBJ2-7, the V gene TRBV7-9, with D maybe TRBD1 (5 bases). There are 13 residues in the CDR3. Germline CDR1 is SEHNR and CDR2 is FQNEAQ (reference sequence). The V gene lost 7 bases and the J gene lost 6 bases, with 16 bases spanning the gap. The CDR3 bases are TGTGCCAGCATATCAAGACAGCCGGGCGAGCAGTACTTC. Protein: CASISRQPGEQYF.

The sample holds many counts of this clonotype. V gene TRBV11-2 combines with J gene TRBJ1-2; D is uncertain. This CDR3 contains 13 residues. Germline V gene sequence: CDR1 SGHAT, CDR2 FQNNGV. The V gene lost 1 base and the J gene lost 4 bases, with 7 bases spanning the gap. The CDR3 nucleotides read TGTGCCAGCAGCTTAGGAGGAGTCTATGGCTACACCTTC. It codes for CASSLGGVYGYTF.